The 21 T cell receptor beta chains below all came from one sample that was sequenced in a study of OX40 agonist ivuxolimab in advanced cancers. Libraries were prepared by immunoSEQ multiplex PCR; TCRdb keeps only in-frame clonotypes and omits some of them. The sample includes about 120,000 clones, 80% to 95% of them seen just once. The sequenced sample was CD4+ or CD8+ T cells sorted from blood, obtained in a trial of the OX40 agonist ivuxolimab. The receptors stem from an adult with an advanced solid tumor such as melanoma, head and neck, liver or kidney cancer.

The chain carries TRBV6-9 and TRBJ2-7; D is possibly TRBD2 (6 bases). V lost 3 bases to trimming and J lost 5 bases, with 14 bases between them. CDR1 is MNHGY and CDR2 is SVAAGI in the germline V gene. This CDR3 has 14 residues. The CDR3 here is CASSYSGGLDEQYF. CDR3 coding DNA: TGTGCCAGCAGTTACAGCGGAGGGCTCGACGAGCAGTACTTC.

This sequence joins TRBV18 and TRBJ1-2; TRBD1 aligns across 7 bases. Trimming cost V 4 bases and J 5 bases; bases outside gene matches: 4. CDR1 and CDR2 from the germline V gene are KGHSH and LQKENI. The CDR3 runs 13 residues. The CDR3, as DNA: TGTGCCAGCTCACAGGGACAGAAATATGGCTACACCTTC. It yields the protein CASSQGQKYGYTF.

The chain combines TRBV5-4 with TRBJ2-7; D tentatively fits TRBD1 or TRBD2 (5 bases each). The CDR3 runs 16 residues. V was trimmed by 1 base and J by 1 base, leaving 15 bases between them. Germline V gene data show CDR1 as SGHNT and CDR2 as YYREEE (reference sequence). CDR3 sequence (DNA): TGTGCCAGCAGCTTGCCCGGGACCCTGGGGTCCTACGAGCAGTACTTC. Amino acids: CASSLPGTLGSYEQYF.

This clone was seen a handful of times. The chain recombines TRBV6-1 with TRBJ1-6; 9 nucleotides match TRBD1. The V gene's germline CDR1 is MNHNS and CDR2 SASEGT. The CDR3 sequence is 14 residues long. Losses at the gene ends were 6 bases for V and 4 bases for J; bases not matched to a gene: 1. This CDR3 reads CASRDRGYNSPLHF. The CDR3 nucleotides are TGTGCCAGCAGGGACAGGGGTTATAATTCACCCCTCCACTTT.

This sequence joins TRBV7-8 and TRBJ2-1, with 11 nucleotides matching TRBD2. The CDR3 has 17 residues. Germline lookup yields CDR1 SGHVS and CDR2 FQNEAQ. With V trimmed by 4 bases and J by 4 bases, 9 bases remained unmatched. This CDR3 is CASSSSTLAGGYNEQFF. The CDR3 DNA reads as TGTGCCAGCAGCTCCAGCACCCTAGCGGGGGGATACAATGAGCAGTTCTTC.

This clone was counted once. The rearrangement uses TRBV27 and TRBJ1-5, with 9 bases matching TRBD1. This CDR3 contains 19 residues. The V segment lost 2 bases and the J segment 0 bases; nucleotides outside the gene matches: 11. Looked up from germline, CDR1 is MNHEY and CDR2 is SMNVEV (reference sequence). CDR3 nucleotide sequence: TGTGCCAGCAGTTTAACTCCGGGACAGGGAAAATATAGCAATCAGCCCCAGCATTTT. Translating it yields CASSLTPGQGKYSNQPQHF.

This sequence joins TRBV27 and TRBJ2-2, with TRBD2 matching over 15 bases. V was clipped by 4 bases and J by 1 base; unmatched bases: 7. This CDR3 comprises 19 residues. The V gene's germline CDR1 is MNHEY and CDR2 SMNVEV (reference sequence). The CDR3: CASSWGLAGGWENTGELFF. CDR3 nucleotides: TGTGCCAGCAGTTGGGGACTAGCGGGAGGTTGGGAGAACACCGGGGAGCTGTTTTTT.

CDR3 bases: TGTGCCAGTAGTTTGGACAGGGGGGGGACCCAGTACTTC. It translates to CASSLDRGGTQYF. This chain links TRBV19 with TRBJ2-5, with 10 bases that match TRBD1. Germline V gives CDR1 LNHDA, CDR2 SQIVND (reference sequence). J was trimmed by 7 bases and V by 5 bases; bases with no gene match: 4. The CDR3 extends over 13 amino acids.

The rearrangement links TRBV7-8 to TRBJ2-5; 7 nucleotides line up with TRBD1. This CDR3 contains 14 residues. The V gene's germline CDR1 is SGHVS and CDR2 FQNEAQ. Trimming at V came to 5 bases and at J to 2 bases, leaving 5 bases not matched to a gene. Here the CDR3 reads CASSPMTGQETQYF. CDR3 nucleotide sequence: TGTGCCAGCAGCCCGATGACAGGGCAAGAGACCCAGTACTTC.

The V call is TRBV29-1, the J call TRBJ1-5; D call uncertain. CDR3 length: 12 amino acids. V dropped 4 bases and J dropped 8 bases, with 12 bases sitting between them. Germline assignment: CDR1 SQVTM and CDR2 ANQGSEA. CDR3 in amino acids: CSVGWGREPQHF. The CDR3 bases are TGCAGCGTTGGGTGGGGAAGGGAGCCCCAGCATTTT. Based on the CDR3 plus reference TRBV29-1 and TRBJ1-5, the full variable domain is SAVISQKPSRDICQRGTSLTIQCQVDSQVTMMFWYRQQPGQSLTLIATANQGSEATYESGFVIDKFPISRPNLTFSTLTVSNMSPEDSSIYLCSVGWGREPQHFGDGTRLSIL.

The CDR3 spells CASSLGAGQGKGGEAFF. CDR3 sequence (DNA): TGCGCCAGCAGCTTGGGGGCCGGACAGGGGAAGGGTGGAGAAGCTTTCTTT. The chain carries TRBV5-1 and TRBJ1-1; 9 positions match TRBD1. J lost 8 bases, V lost 0 bases, and 14 bases had no gene match. The germline gives CDR1 SGHRS, CDR2 YFSETQ. This CDR3 is 17 amino acids long.

This clone was recorded only once. The gene calls are TRBV2 and TRBJ1-6, with TRBD1 identical over 7 bases. This CDR3 region has 17 residues. CDR1 SNHLY and CDR2 FYNNEI come from the germline V gene. The V gene end was trimmed by 7 bases and the J gene end by 4 bases; junction bases not matched to a gene: 13. CDR3 in DNA: TGTGCCAGCATAAACAGGGGCTCAACCCGTTATAATTCACCCCTCCACTTT. This translates into CASINRGSTRYNSPLHF.

Only one count was recorded for this clone. This sequence joins TRBV6-4 and TRBJ1-2; a weak D match, TRBD1 (5 bases). The CDR3 has 15 residues. V was cut by 6 bases and J by 0 bases, with 14 bases left in between. Germline-derived CDR1 and CDR2 are MRHNA and SNTAGT. The CDR3 loop is CASRQVGSSNYGYTF. The CDR3 DNA reads TGTGCCAGCAGACAGGTCGGGTCCTCTAACTATGGCTACACCTTC.

The rearrangement uses TRBV10-2 and TRBJ2-1; 7 nucleotides line up with TRBD1. From germline, CDR1 is WSHSY and CDR2 SAAADI. This CDR3 is 14 amino acids long. Unmatched junction bases numbered 11, after V lost 7 bases and J lost 8 bases. The CDR3 region has the DNA TGCGCCAGCAAGCAGGGGACAGAGGGCCATGAGCAGTTCTTC. Protein: CASKQGTEGHEQFF.

The J gene is TRBJ2-1, the V gene TRBV6-5; 10 bases are a match to TRBD1. The CDR3 contains 15 residues. The germline V gene has CDR1 MNHEY and CDR2 SVGAGI. V lost 2 bases to trimming and J lost 7 bases; unmatched junction nucleotides: 5. CDR3 region: CASSYGGQGWNEQFF. CDR3 bases: TGTGCCAGCAGTTACGGGGGACAGGGGTGGAATGAGCAGTTCTTC.

The genes are TRBV6-5 and TRBJ2-4; 7 bases fit TRBD2. Germline V lookup: CDR1 MNHEY, CDR2 SVGAGI. J gave up 6 bases and V 5 bases, and 7 bases lay outside the gene matches. CDR3 length equals 14 residues. CDR3 sequence reads: CASSPRESLNIQYF. The CDR3 region has the DNA TGTGCCAGCAGTCCGCGGGAGTCGTTAAACATTCAGTACTTC.

This sequence joins TRBV7-8 and TRBJ2-2; 8 nucleotides match TRBD2. The J segment lost 2 bases and the V segment lost 10 bases, leaving 15 bases of the junction unmatched. Germline V gives CDR1 SGHVS, CDR2 FQNEAQ. The CDR3 runs to 17 residues. The chain's CDR3 is CATRLVAGGFNTGELFF. CDR3 coding DNA: TGTGCCACCCGACTGGTGGCGGGAGGCTTTAACACCGGGGAGCTGTTTTTT.

The CDR3 loop reads CASSGTQGSGNSPLHF. The CDR3 nucleotides read TGTGCCAGCAGCGGCACACAGGGGTCGGGTAATTCACCCCTCCACTTT. The chain is built from TRBV7-9 and TRBJ1-6, with TRBD1 identical over 7 bases. The CDR3 spans 16 residues. Germline V gene data show CDR1 as SEHNR and CDR2 as FQNEAQ (reference sequence). The junction had 10 bases not matched to a gene; V was cut back by 5 bases and J by 6 bases.

V is TRBV9 and J is TRBJ1-2, with 10 nucleotides matching TRBD1. V shed 4 bases, J shed 7 bases, and the junction held 7 bases outside the gene matches. The CDR3 covers 14 residues. Germline V lookup: CDR1 SGDLS, CDR2 YYNGEE. The CDR3 DNA reads as TGTGCCAGCAGCCCCGACAGGGGGCAATTTGGCTACACCTTC. The encoded protein is CASSPDRGQFGYTF.

The rearrangement joins TRBV28 to TRBJ2-7; TRBD1 matches at 9 bases. The CDR3 contains 13 residues. Germline loops: CDR1 MDHEN, CDR2 SYDVKM. The ends lost 7 bases at V and 6 bases at J; junction bases unmatched: 7. In DNA, the CDR3 is TGTGCCAGCATCCGGGACAGGGTTTCCGAGCAGTACTTC. This gives the protein CASIRDRVSEQYF. The variable domain in full, with the rest retrieved from reference TRBV28 and TRBJ2-7, is DVKVTQSSRYLVKRTGEKVFLECVQDMDHENMFWYRQDPGLGLRLIYFSYDVKMKEKGDIPEGYSVSREKKERFSLILESASTNQTSMYLCASIRDRVSEQYFGPGTRLTVT.

The chain joins TRBV4-2 to TRBJ2-3; 11 bases map to TRBD2. The ends lost 4 bases at V and 1 base at J; junction bases unmatched: 4. Per germline, CDR1 LGHNA and CDR2 YNFKEQ. This CDR3 has 16 residues. CDR3 in amino acids: CASSPLAGGRTDTQYF. CDR3 sequence (DNA): TGTGCCAGCAGCCCCCTAGCGGGAGGCCGCACAGATACGCAGTATTTT.